This TCR beta chain was obtained from a study of beta chain features in type 1 diabetes. Study details: Examination of sorted cells across all samples involved roughly 100 million cells. Study outcomes and limitations: For patients and controls alike, PCR might favor shorter templates to the same degree. TCRB CDR3 length was moderately but significantly reduced in all four CD4+ subsets of Type 1 diabetes patients.

It was via CD45RO/CCR7/CD25/CD127/CD95/CD27 that CD4+ naive, central memory, regulatory and stem cell-like memory cells were sorted. Purity of each sorted population was above 95%. The entirety of the isolated RNA underwent reverse transcription, so expressed TCRB transcripts were sequenced. Clones were read by immunoSEQ multiplex PCR, and TCRdb kept only the in-frame ones, dropping some. The table records hundreds of thousands of clones, 11% to 15% of them present only once. Looked up from germline, CDR1 is MGHRA and CDR2 is YSYEKL. CDR3 length: 15 amino acids. V lost 0 bases to trimming and J lost 7 bases, with 13 bases between them. Details on this clone: The antigen is undetermined.

Sequencing was carried out using naive CD4+ T cells from blood. The chain couples TRBV4-1 to TRBJ1-5, with D hard to call. The receptor comes from a man aged 18 to 29 with type 1 diabetes. CDR3 protein: CASSQEGVRYQPQHF. DNA of the CDR3: TGCGCCAGCAGCCAAGAGGGAGTAAGGTACCAGCCCCAGCATTTT.